The 10 T cell receptor beta chains below were found in one sample sequenced in a study of T-cell reconstitution after alpha-beta-depleted transplantation in children. Construction of the TCRbeta library involved unique molecular identifiers. TCRdb itself ran the PCR reads through MiXCR, one entry per CDR3 protein. The sample lists 200,000 to 250,000 distinct CDR3 sequences, approximately 11% occurring once. Here the sequenced sample was PBMCs, taken before TCRalphabeta/CD19-depleted stem cell transplant. The receptors come from a child younger than two with acute myeloid leukemia, due to receive a stem cell transplant.

This clonotype was detected many times. The CDR3 region has the DNA TGCAGCGTTACACCTCCGGGACTCGCGAATGAAAAACTGTTTTTT. Its protein is CSVTPPGLANEKLFF. V and J are TRBV29-1 and TRBJ1-4; TRBD1 might be the D (5 bases). Germline CDR1 reads SQVTM; CDR2 reads ANQGSEA. The V gene lost 5 bases and the J gene lost 5 bases, with 18 bases spanning the gap. The CDR3 sequence is 15 residues long.

This clonotype was picked up many times. V gene TRBV6-1 combines with J gene TRBJ1-5, with TRBD1 as a possible D gene (5 bases). CDR1 is MNHNS, CDR2 SASEGT, per germline. The CDR3 spans 17 residues. V gave up 8 bases and J gave up 5 bases, with 25 bases separating them. This chain's CDR3 is CASAPHDGTRKDQPQHF. The CDR3 nucleotides are TGTGCCAGCGCCCCCCACGACGGGACCAGAAAGGATCAGCCCCAGCATTTT.

This clonotype was picked up many times. The V gene is TRBV28, the J gene TRBJ1-1; D might be TRBD1 (6 bases). CDR1 MDHEN and CDR2 SYDVKM come from the germline V gene. This CDR3 spans 14 amino acids. Deletions cut 5 bases from V and 4 bases from J, with 14 bases between. The CDR3 region is CASSRGQIGTEAFF. Here the CDR3 DNA reads TGTGCCAGCAGTCGCGGACAGATAGGCACTGAAGCTTTCTTT.

This clonotype occurred many times. V is TRBV5-1 and J is TRBJ2-1, with TRBD2 identical over 9 bases. The length of the CDR3 is 15 residues. Germline V gene lookup returns CDR1 SGHRS and CDR2 YFSETQ. V lost 4 bases, J lost 9 bases, and 11 bases stayed unmatched. The CDR3, as DNA: TGCGCCAGCAGCCCCGTAGCGGGAGCGGGAAGTGAGCAGTTCTTC. Translation: CASSPVAGAGSEQFF.

This clonotype was seen many times. The chain has TRBV28 and TRBJ2-3; D gene uncertain. The germline V and J ends were trimmed by 3 bases and 5 bases, with 12 bases remaining between them. The CDR3 is 14 residues long. The germline V gene has CDR1 MDHEN and CDR2 SYDVKM. CDR3: CASSFPSRRDTQYF. Written as DNA, the CDR3 is TGTGCCAGCAGTTTTCCCTCTCGGAGAGATACGCAGTATTTT.

This clonotype was picked up many times. The chain combines TRBV5-1 with TRBJ1-1; D not resolved. With 0 bases removed from V and 6 bases from J, the gap between germline ends came to 15 bases. This CDR3 comprises 15 residues. Germline V lookup: CDR1 SGHRS, CDR2 YFSETQ. The CDR3 coding sequence is TGCGCCAGCAGCTTGGGTCGAGGGTTTGGGGCTGAAGCTTTCTTT. Its protein is CASSLGRGFGAEAFF.

This clonotype was observed a few times. V usage is TRBV4-2 and J usage is TRBJ2-7, with D perhaps matching TRBD2 (5 bases). The germline gives CDR1 LGHNA, CDR2 YNFKEQ. Trimming took off 10 bases at V and 1 base at J, with 20 bases between the two ends. The CDR3 spans 15 residues. The DNA of the CDR3 is TGTGCCATGGGCCCCGGGGTTCTGGGGTCCTACGAGCAGTACTTC. Its translation is CAMGPGVLGSYEQYF.

Comment on this clonotype: This may be a read error, as it is one base from a much larger clone. The chain carries TRBV24-1 and TRBJ2-1; 7 positions match TRBD2. Germline V gives CDR1 KGHDR, CDR2 SFDVKD. CDR3 size: 15 residues. The CDR3 bases are TGTACCACCAGTGATCCCGGGACTAACTACAATGAGCAGTTCTTC. Protein sequence: CTTSDPGTNYNEQFF.

This clonotype was observed at least ten times. V usage is TRBV11-2 and J usage is TRBJ2-1; 10 bases line up with TRBD2. CDR3 length: 14 residues. Germline assignment: CDR1 SGHAT and CDR2 FQNNGV. V trimming: 4 bases; J trimming: 3 bases; junction bases outside the gene matches: 0. CDR3 sequence reads: CASSWTSGYNEQFF. CDR3 in DNA: TGTGCCAGCAGCTGGACTAGCGGCTACAATGAGCAGTTCTTC. Complete variable domain (other parts from reference TRBV11-2 and TRBJ2-1): EAGVAQSPRYKIIEKRQSVAFWCNPISGHATLYWYQQILGQGPKLLIQFQNNGVVDDSQLPKDRFSAERLKGVDSTLKIQPAKLEDSAVYLCASSWTSGYNEQFFGPGTRLTVL.

This clonotype was detected ten times or more. The chain combines TRBV12-3 or TRBV12-4 with TRBJ1-1; D not resolved. V was clipped by 3 bases and J by 5 bases, with 7 bases between them. The CDR3 is made up of 12 amino acids. DNA for the CDR3: TGTGCCAGCAGTTTTACAATAACTGAAGCTTTCTTT. This encodes CASSFTITEAFF.